The 9 T cell receptor beta chains given below trace back to one sample, sequenced in a study of T cells in Graves' hyperthyroidism and ophthalmopathy. Regions amplified from RNA transcripts were the TCR beta CDR3 regions. Initially, a first-round RT-PCR of the TCR CDR3 employed the HTBI primer set. TCRdb reprocessed the multiplex PCR reads with MiXCR, giving one entry per CDR3 protein. Altogether 480,000 or so distinct CDR3 sequences are present, roughly 45% being singletons, with the ten largest covering 35% to 50%. Sequencing used peripheral blood or thyroid tissue (not recorded which). The receptors shown here come from an adult woman with Graves' disease, either hyperthyroidism or ophthalmopathy (not recorded which).

This clonotype occurred once. The rearrangement uses TRBV20-1 and TRBJ1-2, with D uncertain. Germline lookup yields CDR1 DFQATT and CDR2 SNEGSKA (reference sequence). V gave up 0 bases and J gave up 0 bases, with 5 bases separating them. CDR3 length: 13 amino acids. CDR3 protein: CSARDGSNYGYTF. CDR3 coding DNA: TGCAGTGCTAGAGATGGGTCTAACTATGGCTACACCTTC.

This clonotype came up many times. This chain connects TRBV7-6 to TRBJ2-6; the D is unclear. Trimming left V 1 base short and J 0 bases short, with 7 bases between. Germline CDR1 reads SGHVS; CDR2 reads FNYEAQ. The CDR3 is made up of 16 amino acids. CDR3 loop: CASSLGWGSGANVLTF. The CDR3 DNA reads as TGTGCCAGCAGCTTAGGATGGGGCTCTGGGGCCAACGTCCTGACTTTC. The complete variable domain, with remaining parts taken from reference TRBV7-6 and TRBJ2-6, reads GAGVSQSPRYKVTKRGQDVALRCDPISGHVSLYWYRQALGQGPEFLTYFNYEAQQDKSGLPNDRFSAERPEGSISTLTIQRTEQRDSAMYRCASSLGWGSGANVLTFGAGSRLTVL.

As DNA, the CDR3 is TGTGCCAGCAGCTTAGAAGGGGGCAAAGAGACCCAGTACTTC. Protein product: CASSLEGGKETQYF. This chain connects TRBV7-2 to TRBJ2-5; 7 positions agree with TRBD1. Unmatched junction bases numbered 2, after V lost 1 base and J lost 3 bases. The CDR3 length is 14 residues. Per the germline V gene, CDR1 is SGHTA and CDR2 is FQGNSA.

The chain has TRBV9 and TRBJ2-2; D not resolved. The CDR3 sequence is 14 residues long. The germline gives CDR1 SGDLS, CDR2 YYNGEE. V lost 3 bases and J lost 2, with 8 bases in between. The CDR3: CASSAGPNTGELFF. CDR3 in DNA: TGTGCCAGCAGCGCCGGACCCAACACCGGGGAGCTGTTTTTT. Using reference TRBV9 and TRBJ2-2 for the parts outside the CDR3, the full variable domain is DSGVTQTPKHLITATGQRVTLRCSPRSGDLSVYWYQQSLDQGLQFLIQYYNGEERAKGNILERFSAQQFPDLHSELNLSSLELGDSALYFCASSAGPNTGELFFGEGSRLTVL.

This clonotype was seen repeatedly, ten times or more. The rearrangement joins TRBV2 to TRBJ2-5; D is unresolved. V was shortened by 3 bases and J by 13 bases, with 12 bases between the two germline ends. Germline V gene sequence: CDR1 SNHLY, CDR2 FYNNEI. The CDR3 is made up of 11 amino acids. The CDR3 sequence is CASSDWAERYF. The DNA of the CDR3 is TGTGCCAGCAGTGATTGGGCTGAACGGTACTTC.

The V gene is TRBV15, the J gene TRBJ1-5; tentatively, D is TRBD1 (6 bases). Per the germline V gene, CDR1 is LNHNV and CDR2 is YYDKDF (reference sequence). This CDR3 comprises 14 residues. V was pared by 0 bases and J by 6 bases, with 9 bases between. As DNA, the CDR3 is TGTGCCACCAGCAGAGATGGGGGCATTCAGCCCCAGCATTTT. Translated, it gives CATSRDGGIQPQHF.

This clonotype was recorded at least ten times. V usage is TRBV9 and J usage is TRBJ2-2; 12 nucleotides agree with TRBD2. This CDR3 has 14 amino acids. Per the germline V gene, CDR1 is SGDLS and CDR2 is YYNGEE. J gave up 8 bases and V 4 bases, and 3 bases lay outside the gene matches. CDR3 coding DNA: TGTGCCAGCAGCCTAGGACTAGCGGGAGGGGAGCTGTTTTTT. This sequence encodes CASSLGLAGGELFF.

This clonotype showed up just a few times. This sequence joins TRBV15 and TRBJ1-5; 8 positions agree with TRBD1. The germline gives CDR1 LNHNV, CDR2 YYDKDF (reference sequence). The CDR3 runs to 15 residues. V shed 2 bases, J shed 4 bases, and the junction held 4 bases outside the gene matches. The CDR3 nucleotides read TGTGCCACCAGCAGAACCGGGACAGGAAATCAGCCCCAGCATTTT. Protein sequence: CATSRTGTGNQPQHF.

Worth noting for this clonotype: The junction shows a germline mismatch at one end, possibly a read error. This chain uses TRBV20-1 with TRBJ2-7; 11 bases match TRBD2. Germline assignment: CDR1 DFQATT and CDR2 SNEGSKA (reference sequence). CDR3 length equals 16 residues. The CDR3 protein is CSARDRLAGGTGELYF. The CDR3 coding sequence is TGCAGTGCTAGAGACAGGCTAGCGGGAGGCACCGGGGAGCTGTACTTC.